Described below is a single T cell receptor (beta chain) sequence and its context. Its specificity is unknown. The germline V gene has CDR1 LGHNT and CDR2 FRNRAP. There are 18 residues in the CDR3. As the method of synthesis, 5'RACE template switching with UMIs yielded TCR beta cDNA. TCRdb reprocessed the 5' RACE reads; each CDR3 protein has one entry and no DNA is given. The sample's table shows approximately 150,000 distinct CDR3 sequences. These data come from a study of T cells expressing NK-cell markers. As for the study in general: With respect to HCMV, seven of the eight sequenced donors were seropositive, and one was seronegative.

The study, taken as a whole, reports: Among CD8+ T cells from five or six donors, dominant NKG2C+ clonotypes accounted for about 1.0-7.0%.

This TCR was sampled from a man between 18 and 29 years old in good health. The sample comprised blood T cells: a sorted CD56 or NKG2C T cell subset, CD4+ or CD8+ T cells, or bulk PBMC T cells (not recorded which). The chain combines TRBV12-5 with TRBJ2-7; TCRdb indicates TRBD1, and absent DNA this call remains unverified. The CDR3 is CASGLLGQGVASRYEQYF.